This T cell receptor beta chain comes out of a study of T cell responses to AZD1222 COVID-19 vaccine (dated by TCRdb to the early 2020s). Background for the entire study: AZD1222 recipients with second doses at about 4 weeks or about 12 weeks were pooled, because spike-specific TCR depth and breadth did not differ between schedules. A total of 230 or so trial participants underwent TCR sequencing, of whom about 210 received two doses of AZD1222 and approximately 25 received two doses of the MenACWY control vaccine. Trial participants were enrolled by age into 18-55, 56-69 and 70-plus year subgroups, with roughly 150, 30 and 60 TCR-sequenced participants respectively.

The CDR3 regions of human TCRbeta chains were analyzed by immunosequencing. From the authors' description of their analysis: TCRs in the repertoires were compared against a reference library of SARS-CoV-2-specific TCRs that had been generated with the MIRA antigen-specificity platform. Breadth was defined as the fraction of unique TCRs that were SARS-CoV-2-associated, and depth was defined as the fraction of total T cells that were SARS-CoV-2-associated. Using the MIRA data, each spike-specific TCR was assigned both to the spike region to which the TCR was reactive and to a CD4 or CD8 class. Log10-transformed breadth and depth values were compared by one-way ANOVA with Sidak's multiple comparisons tests. TCRdb mirrors the immuneACCESS table, restricted to in-frame sequences. Some clones are absent from its copies; in checked studies, under half trace to an unresolved V gene, and the reason for the others is unknown. The V and J calls and clone size were taken over from that table, and D and trimming were inferred from the DNA. Counted in this sample were 73,000 or so clones; approximately 80% of them appeared once. The top ten clonotypes cover under 6.5% of the sample.

Details on this clone: This receptor's antigen is unknown. No much larger clone exists at a distance of one base, and base qualities are not known.

The research as a whole found: After two AZD1222 doses, spike-specific TCR breadth and depth were significantly higher than at day 0 and than in MenACWY recipients. Conclusions about previously exposed vaccinees are limited because only five to seven AZD1222 recipients were SARS-CoV-2 seropositive at baseline. Because no day 14 peak-response samples were available, repertoires were characterized only after the peak T cell response. Reportedly, close to half of the unique spike-specific TCRs recognized epitopes lying outside the regions that are mutated in the B.1.351 and B.1.1.7 variants. The vaccine-associated CD4 TCRs covered the entire spike protein, and the dominant responses fell in regions 160-218 and 743-854. The 56-69-year group was small, and its depth increase did not reach significance, likely because of low power. Most participants were white British and females outnumbered males, and the authors suggested that clonal diversity may have been underestimated.

The time point label here, explained by the study, means: baseline before first vaccination. Vaccinee samples came from UK trials COV001 and COV002, including a single-blind randomized controlled phase 2/3 trial of AZD1222 (ChAdOx1 nCoV-19) in healthy adults. For TCRbeta chain sequencing, PBMC samples from trial participants were taken at day 0 and at day 28 after the second dose. The germline V gene yields SGHRS for CDR1 and YFSETQ for CDR2. V lost 2 bases and J lost 6 bases, and the count of bases not matched to a germline gene is 4. CDR3 length: 14 amino acids, cysteine to phenylalanine. Only the CDR3 DNA is retained, 42 bases long and in frame from the first base.

The chain joins TRBV5-1 to TRBJ2-7; 11 middle bases align to TRBD1. Here the sequenced sample was peripheral blood, taken on day 0 of AZD1222 vaccination. This TCR came from an adult in good health. The CDR3 region reads CASSFGTGGGEQYF. In nucleotide form, the sequence is TGCGCCAGCAGCTTTGGGACAGGGGGTGGCGAGCAGTACTTC.